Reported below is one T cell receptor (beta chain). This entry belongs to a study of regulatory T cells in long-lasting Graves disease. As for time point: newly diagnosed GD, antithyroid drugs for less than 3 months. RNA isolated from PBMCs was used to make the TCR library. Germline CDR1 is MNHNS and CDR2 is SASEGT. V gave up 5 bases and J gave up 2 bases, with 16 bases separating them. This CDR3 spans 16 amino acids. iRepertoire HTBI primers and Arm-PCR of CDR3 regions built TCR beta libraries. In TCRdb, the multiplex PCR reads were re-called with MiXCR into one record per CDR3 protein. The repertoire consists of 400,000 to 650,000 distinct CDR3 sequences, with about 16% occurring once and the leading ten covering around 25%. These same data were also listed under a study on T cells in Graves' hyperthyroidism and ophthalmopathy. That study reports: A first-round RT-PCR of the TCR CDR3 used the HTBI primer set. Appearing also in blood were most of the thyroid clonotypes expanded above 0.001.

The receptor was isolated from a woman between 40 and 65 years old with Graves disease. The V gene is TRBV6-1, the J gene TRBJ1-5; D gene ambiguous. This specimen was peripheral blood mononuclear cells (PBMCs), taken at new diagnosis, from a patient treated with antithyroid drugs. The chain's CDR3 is CASSPPLGRGNQPQHF. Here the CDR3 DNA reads TGTGCCAGCAGTCCCCCTCTTGGACGGGGCAATCAGCCCCAGCATTTT.